This T cell receptor beta chain originates from a study of human T cells and chemical hapten exposure. On the study more broadly: Patients, a majority of them female, were diagnosed with alopecia areata, totalis or universalis. Findings and caveats of the study: Having alopecia, the donors may differ immunologically from healthy people.

Using its own MiXCR run on the RACE reads, TCRdb lists one record per CDR3 protein. Of some 350,000 distinct CDR3 sequences in the sample, nearly 6.5% were seen once. Of note for this clonotype: Antigen: not known.

The ends were cut back, 0 bases at V and 3 bases at J, with 11 bases in the middle. This CDR3 region has 14 residues. Germline CDR1 DFQATT, CDR2 SNEGSKA (reference sequence). The sample's time point: patch test 2, 6 weeks after DPC sensitization. Documented treatment: therapeutic diphenylcyclopropenone sensitization with weekly scalp DPC. Every donor had alopecia and was 18 to 70 years old; all were suitable for DPC. The chain is built from TRBV20-1 and TRBJ1-2; D is unresolved. The sequence was obtained from a woman younger than 35 with alopecia areata. Some clones in this sample may be carry-over from other donors' samples. This specimen was whole blood, taken in connection with sensitization to the hapten diphenylcyclopropenone (DPC). The CDR3 sequence: CSARDPRGHYGYTF. The CDR3, as DNA: TGCAGTGCTAGAGATCCCCGCGGACACTATGGCTACACCTTC.